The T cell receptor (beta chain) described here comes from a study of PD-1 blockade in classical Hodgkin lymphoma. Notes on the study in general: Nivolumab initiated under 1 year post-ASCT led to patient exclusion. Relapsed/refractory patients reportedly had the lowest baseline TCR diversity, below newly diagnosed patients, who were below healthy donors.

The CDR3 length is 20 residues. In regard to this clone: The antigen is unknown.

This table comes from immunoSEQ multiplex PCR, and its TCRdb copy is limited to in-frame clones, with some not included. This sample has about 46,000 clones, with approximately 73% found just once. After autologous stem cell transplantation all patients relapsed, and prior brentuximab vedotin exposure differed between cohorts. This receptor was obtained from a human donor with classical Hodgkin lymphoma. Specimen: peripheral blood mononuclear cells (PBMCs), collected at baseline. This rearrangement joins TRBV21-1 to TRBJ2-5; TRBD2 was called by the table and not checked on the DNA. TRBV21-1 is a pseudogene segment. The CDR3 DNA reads TGTGCCAGCAGCAAAGCGCGCAGGGATACTAGCGGGGGGGCCCAAGAGACCCAGTACTTC. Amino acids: CASSKARRDTSGGAQETQYF.